A selection of T cell receptor beta chains follows, all from one sample in a study of cytomegalovirus exposure and HLA in healthy donors. Assay used: immunoSEQ multiplex PCR; TCRdb lists only in-frame clones, some missing. The sample includes 150,000 to 200,000 clones, 75% to 85% of them seen just once. Sequencing was carried out using PBMCs. These TCRs come from a woman in her 30s in good health and CMV-seronegative. Both conserved end residues are part of each CDR3. D genes are given only for firm matches. Size tells how often a clone was seen (once, few, many) or the class of an expanded clone, and some rows leave it out.

abundance	v_gene	len	d_gene	j_gene	CDR3nt	CDR3aa
NA	TRBV30	14	NA	TRBJ2-7	TGTGCCTGGAGTGTCGGCGGCAGCCTCCAAGGGCAGTACTTC	CAWSVGGSLQGQYF
NA	TRBV18	16	NA	TRBJ2-5	TGTGCCAGCTCACCACCCCCAGGGCTCTTCCAAGAGACCCAGTACTTC	CASSPPPGLFQETQYF
NA	TRBV28	14	TRBD1	TRBJ1-1	TGTGCCAGCAGCCAGGGACAGGTCGACACTGAAGCTTTCTTT	CASSQGQVDTEAFF
NA	TRBV4-1	15	TRBD1	TRBJ2-7	TGCGCCAGCAGCCAGACGGGACAGGGCTCCTACGAGCAGTACTTC	CASSQTGQGSYEQYF
NA	TRBV5-6	15	NA	TRBJ1-5	TGTGCCAGCAGCTTGGTAGGGGCAGGCAATCAGCCCCAGCATTTT	CASSLVGAGNQPQHF
NA	TRBV27	14	NA	TRBJ2-3	TGTGCCAGCAGTTTTACAGGGGAGGTGGATACGCAGTATTTT	CASSFTGEVDTQYF
NA	TRBV2	15	TRBD2	TRBJ2-1	TGTGCCAGCAGCCTGAAGATCACTAGCGACAATGAGCAGTTCTTC	CASSLKITSDNEQFF
once	TRBV30	12	NA	TRBJ1-3	TGTGCCTGGGAGAGCTCTGGAAACACCATATATTTT	CAWESSGNTIYF
NA	TRBV9	16	TRBD2	TRBJ2-3	TGTGCCAGCAGCGTAGGGACTAGCGGGGTGTCGGATACGCAGTATTTT	CASSVGTSGVSDTQYF
NA	TRBV6-5	15	TRBD1	TRBJ2-7	TGTGCCAGCAGTTACTCGCCGACAGGGGACTACGAGCAGTACTTC	CASSYSPTGDYEQYF